Described below is a single T cell receptor beta chain sequence and its context. V shed 5 bases and J 2 bases; nucleotides not matched to a gene: 10. CDR3 length: 16 residues. Per germline, CDR1 SQVTM and CDR2 ANQGSEA. During active infection, Seattle patients enrolled and were then monitored through disease. The data belong to a study of blood T cell repertoires in COVID-19. Method: immunoSEQ multiplex PCR; TCRdb's copy keeps in-frame clones and lacks some. The sample includes approximately 480,000 clones, roughly nine tenths of them seen just once. The clonotype was recovered from a man aged 18-30 years with COVID-19, enrolled during active disease. The sequenced sample consisted of peripheral blood. The chain employs TRBV29-1 and TRBJ2-3; 10 positions match TRBD1. DNA of the CDR3: TGCAGCGTTAGACCCGGGACAGGGGTTAACACAGATACGCAGTATTTT. Amino acids: CSVRPGTGVNTDTQYF.